Listed here are 3 T cell receptor beta chains from one sample, sequenced in a study of tumor-infiltrating lymphocytes in primary liver carcinoma. The authors made TCR beta cDNA from around 500 ng total RNA with a constant-region primer. Employing slightly modified ARM-PCR, three nested multiplex PCR rounds were run, and these gave rise to the TCR beta libraries. The study ran its first two PCR rounds for 9 to 10 cycles each, using TRBV1-TRBV30 forward primers and a C-beta reverse primer. Via MiXCR, TCRdb re-called the multiplex PCR reads, giving one row per CDR3 protein. The table shows 250,000 to 400,000 distinct CDR3 sequences, with roughly two thirds occurring only once. Out of unsorted whole blood came the blood RNA, and germline DNA was extracted as well. The specimen sequenced was peripheral blood. These receptors all stem from a man aged 35 to 55 with primary liver carcinoma and hepatitis B virus infection.

About this clonotype itself: At one of its ends the junction is not consistent with the germline gene, which may arise from a read error. The gene calls are TRBV6-1 and TRBJ2-1; maybe TRBD1 (5 bases). The CDR3 is 15 amino acids. Germline CDR1 reads MNHNS; CDR2 reads SASEGT. The CDR3 DNA is TGTGCCAGCTGTGAAGTTGGGGCGCCGGCGAATGAGCAGTTCTTC. It specifies CASCEVGAPANEQFF.

This clonotype has just a few counts. The chain couples TRBV7-9 to TRBJ1-1; 8 nucleotides line up with TRBD1. CDR1 SEHNR and CDR2 FQNEAQ come from the germline V gene (reference sequence). This CDR3 region has 12 residues. V lost 7 bases and J lost 7; bases outside the gene matches: 5. The CDR3 loop is CASTEGTGEAFF. The CDR3 DNA reads as TGTGCCAGCACCGAGGGGACAGGTGAAGCTTTCTTT. The whole variable domain, remainder taken from reference TRBV7-9 and TRBJ1-1, is DTGVSQNPRHKITKRGQNVTFRCDPISEHNRLYWYRQTLGQGPEFLTYFQNEAQLEKSRLLSDRFSAERPKGSFSTLEIQRTEQGDSAMYLCASTEGTGEAFFGQGTRLTVV.

Concerning this clonotype: Germline is not matched at one junction end, which may reflect a read error. The chain combines TRBV19 with TRBJ1-6; the D gene is possibly TRBD1 (6 bases). In germline, CDR1 is LNHDA, CDR2 SQIVND (reference sequence). The CDR3 is 13 residues long. CDR3 coding DNA: TGTGCCAGCAGTACGGACAGTGATTCACCCCTCCACTTT. Protein: CASSTDSDSPLHF. The entire variable domain, with the rest obtained from reference TRBV19 and TRBJ1-6, is as follows: DGGITQSPKYLFRKEGQNVTLSCEQNLNHDAMYWYRQDPGQGLRLIYYSQIVNDFQKGDIAEGYSVSREKKESFPLTVTSAQKNPTAFYLCASSTDSDSPLHFGNGTRLTVT.